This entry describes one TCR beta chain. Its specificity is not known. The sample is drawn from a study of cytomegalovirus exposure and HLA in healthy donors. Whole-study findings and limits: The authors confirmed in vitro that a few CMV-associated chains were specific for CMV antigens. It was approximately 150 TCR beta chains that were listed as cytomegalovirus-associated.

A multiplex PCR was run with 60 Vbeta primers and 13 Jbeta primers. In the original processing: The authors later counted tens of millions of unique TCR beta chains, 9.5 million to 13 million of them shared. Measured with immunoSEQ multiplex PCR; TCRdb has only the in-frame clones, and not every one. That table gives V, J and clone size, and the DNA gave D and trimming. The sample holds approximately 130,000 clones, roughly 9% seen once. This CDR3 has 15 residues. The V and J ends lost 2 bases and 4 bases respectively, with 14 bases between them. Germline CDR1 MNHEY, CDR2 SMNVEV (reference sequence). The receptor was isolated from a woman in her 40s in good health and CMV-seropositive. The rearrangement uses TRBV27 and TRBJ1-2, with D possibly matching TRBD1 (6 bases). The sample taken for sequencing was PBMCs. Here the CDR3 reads CASSLAYRASYGYTF. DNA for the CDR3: TGTGCCAGCAGTTTAGCTTACAGGGCTTCCTATGGCTACACCTTC.